This record covers a single T cell receptor beta chain. The sample comes from a study of T-cell reconstitution after alpha-beta-depleted transplantation in children. Preparation of the TCRbeta library was carried out with unique molecular identifiers. MiXCR was run by TCRdb on the PCR reads, yielding one entry per CDR3 protein. Among hundreds of thousands of distinct CDR3 sequences, 16% were seen once, and the ten largest hold under 1.2%. The V segment lost 5 bases and the J segment 11 bases; nucleotides outside the gene matches: 22. The CDR3 is 17 residues long. This sequence originates from a human donor who donated a stem cell graft to a child with acute myeloid leukemia. The starting material was PBMCs from the stem cell graft donor, obtained from the stem cell graft. The chain combines TRBV12-3 or TRBV12-4 with TRBJ2-3; the match to TRBD1 covers 7 bases. For the CDR3, the DNA is TGTGCCAGCAGTCCCTACTATACAGGGGTAGTTGGTAAACGGCAGTATTTT. It specifies CASSPYYTGVVGKRQYF.